This paragraph reports one T cell receptor beta chain. Antigen unknown. The sample is drawn from a study of vaccination effects on CD4 cells after COVID-19. Sequencing followed a ViraFEST assay step that expanded antigen-specific CD4+ T cells with viral peptide pools. Culture lasted 10 days before CD4+ T cell isolation. The cohort was immunized with two doses of either the BNT162b2 or mRNA-1273 vaccine. Produced via immunoSEQ multiplex PCR; TCRdb's table is partial and in-frame only. The data contain 25,000 to 35,000 clones, 60% to 80% of them singletons. The CDR3 totals 17 residues. The receptor was isolated from a human donor who received a COVID-19 vaccine. Sequenced material: CD4+ T cells from PBMCs cultured with HCoV-229E spike peptides, taken after COVID-19 vaccination. The chain joins TRBV21-1 to TRBJ1-6. TRBV21-1 is a pseudogene. The CDR3 is CASSKDDKSSYNSPLHF. The CDR3 bases are TGTGCCAGCAGCAAGGACGATAAGAGCTCCTATAATTCACCCCTCCACTTT.